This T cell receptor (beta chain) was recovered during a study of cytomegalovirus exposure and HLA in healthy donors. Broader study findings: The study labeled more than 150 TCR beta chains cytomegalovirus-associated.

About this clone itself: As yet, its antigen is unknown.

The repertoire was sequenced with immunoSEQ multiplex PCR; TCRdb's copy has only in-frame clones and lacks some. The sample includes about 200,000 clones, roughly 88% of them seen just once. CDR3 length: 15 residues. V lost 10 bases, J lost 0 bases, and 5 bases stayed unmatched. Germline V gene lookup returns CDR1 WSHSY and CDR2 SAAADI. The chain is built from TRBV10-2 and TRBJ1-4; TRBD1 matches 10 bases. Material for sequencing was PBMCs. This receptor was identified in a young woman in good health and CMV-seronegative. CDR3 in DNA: TGCGCCACCCGAGGACAGGGGGCAACTAATGAAAAACTGTTTTTT. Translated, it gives CATRGQGATNEKLFF.